The 24 T cell receptor beta chains listed next were all sequenced from one sample in a study of OX40 agonist ivuxolimab in advanced cancers. Method: immunoSEQ multiplex PCR; TCRdb's copy keeps in-frame clones and lacks some. Of about 49,000 clones in the sample, around 94% were seen once. The sample consisted of CD4+ or CD8+ T cells sorted from blood, taken in a trial of the OX40 agonist ivuxolimab. The receptors stem from an adult with an advanced solid tumor such as melanoma, head and neck, liver or kidney cancer.

This chain connects TRBV7-8 to TRBJ2-3, with TRBD2 identical over 9 bases. V lost 3 bases and J lost 3; bases outside the gene matches: 19. This CDR3 is built from 20 residues. Per the germline V gene, CDR1 is SGHVS and CDR2 is FQNEAQ. This CDR3 is CASSFRGRVASGTATDTQYF. The CDR3 region has the DNA TGTGCCAGCAGCTTTAGAGGGAGGGTTGCTAGCGGGACGGCAACAGATACGCAGTATTTT.

This chain connects TRBV5-4 to TRBJ2-7, with D possibly matching TRBD2 (5 bases). Per germline, CDR1 SGHNT and CDR2 YYREEE (reference sequence). Trimming took 4 bases from V and 3 from J, leaving 17 bases between them. The CDR3 covers 15 residues. In DNA, the CDR3 is TGTGCCAGCAGCCCTGGGGAGAAAGCCCTCTACGAGCAGTACTTC. Protein product: CASSPGEKALYEQYF.

The chain has TRBV11-1 and TRBJ2-7; no definite D call. Germline loops: CDR1 SGHAT, CDR2 FQDESV (reference sequence). The CDR3 covers 12 residues. Trimming took off 5 bases at V and 6 bases at J, with 11 bases between the two ends. The DNA of the CDR3 is TGTGCCAGCAGCCCAGTTGGCGGCGAGCAGTACTTC. This sequence encodes CASSPVGGEQYF.

CDR3 sequence: CASASAQGQETQYF. Written as DNA, the CDR3 is TGTGCCAGCGCGTCTGCCCAGGGGCAAGAGACCCAGTACTTC. The chain is built from TRBV28 and TRBJ2-5; D possibly corresponds to TRBD1 (6 bases). Germline values: CDR1 MDHEN, CDR2 SYDVKM. Deletions cut 8 bases from V and 2 bases from J, with 15 bases between. The CDR3 has 14 amino acids.

This rearrangement joins TRBV27 to TRBJ2-7; D gene unclear. Trimming took 5 bases from V and 2 from J, leaving 4 bases between them. Germline CDR1 is MNHEY and CDR2 is SMNVEV (reference sequence). This CDR3 spans 11 amino acids. Here the CDR3 reads CASSGTYEQYF. CDR3 nucleotide sequence: TGTGCCAGCAGTGGGACCTACGAGCAGTACTTC.

V gene TRBV28 combines with J gene TRBJ2-3, with D hard to call. CDR1 is MDHEN and CDR2 is SYDVKM in the germline V gene. The CDR3 runs 13 residues. V was pared by 3 bases and J by 3 bases, with 7 bases between. The CDR3 is CASSFRRTDTQYF. Written as DNA, the CDR3 is TGTGCCAGCAGTTTTCGGCGGACAGATACGCAGTATTTT.

This clone was observed a few times. The V and J genes are TRBV10-3 and TRBJ2-3; TRBD2 matches 10 bases. Unmatched junction bases numbered 8, after V lost 2 bases and J lost 6 bases. This CDR3 has 16 residues. Looked up from germline, CDR1 is ENHRY and CDR2 is SYGVKD. The CDR3 here is CAISEKAGGPGDTQYF. The DNA for the CDR3 is TGTGCCATCAGTGAGAAAGCGGGAGGGCCCGGGGATACGCAGTATTTT.

The chain combines TRBV5-1 with TRBJ2-2, with D tentatively TRBD1 (8 bases). V was shortened by 10 bases and J by 3 bases, with 19 bases between the two germline ends. CDR1 and CDR2 (germline): SGHRS, YFSETQ. The CDR3 covers 15 residues. CDR3 sequence (DNA): TGCGCCTCTCGACAGGGGAGCGGGGACACCGGGGAGCTGTTTTTT. Its protein is CASRQGSGDTGELFF.

CDR3 residues: CASSVRGVERFTDTQYF. DNA of the CDR3: TGTGCCAGCAGCGTTAGGGGGGTAGAGCGATTCACAGATACGCAGTATTTT. J is TRBJ2-3 and V is TRBV7-9, with D perhaps given as TRBD1 or TRBD2 (6 bases each). Germline values: CDR1 SEHNR, CDR2 FQNEAQ (reference sequence). V was trimmed by 5 bases and J by 2 bases, leaving 20 bases between them. The CDR3 contains 17 residues.

The chain combines TRBV28 with TRBJ2-7; D is tentatively TRBD1 or TRBD2 (5 bases each). Germline CDR1 is MDHEN and CDR2 is SYDVKM. Trimming removed 1 base at V and 2 bases at J, with 12 bases between. The CDR3 totals 15 residues. CDR3 amino acids: CASSLLGVVAYEQYF. The CDR3 DNA is TGTGCCAGCAGTTTATTGGGGGTCGTGGCCTACGAGCAGTACTTC.

The chain joins TRBV19 to TRBJ2-1; tentatively, D is TRBD2 (6 bases). The V gene lost 3 bases and the J gene lost 7 bases, with 7 bases spanning the gap. The CDR3 length is 12 residues. Germline assignment: CDR1 LNHDA and CDR2 SQIVND (reference sequence). DNA of the CDR3: TGTGCCAGTAGTATGGGGGGAAATGAGCAGTTCTTC. This encodes CASSMGGNEQFF.

The chain is built from TRBV7-8 and TRBJ2-1, with D unresolved. From germline, CDR1 is SGHVS and CDR2 FQNEAQ. V dropped 3 bases and J dropped 6 bases, with 18 bases sitting between them. The CDR3 is 16 residues long. CDR3 sequence: CASSFTRSTGFNEQFF. In DNA form, the CDR3 reads TGTGCCAGCAGCTTCACGAGATCGACTGGATTCAATGAGCAGTTCTTC.

The chain combines TRBV9 with TRBJ2-1; 7 nucleotides agree with TRBD2. Germline values: CDR1 SGDLS, CDR2 YYNGEE. The CDR3 is made up of 16 amino acids. V shed 0 bases and J 1 base; nucleotides not matched to a gene: 4. The CDR3 here is CASSVGSSGSYNEQFF. As DNA, the CDR3 is TGTGCCAGCAGCGTAGGTTCTAGCGGATCCTACAATGAGCAGTTCTTC. Based on the CDR3 plus reference TRBV9 and TRBJ2-1, the full variable domain is DSGVTQTPKHLITATGQRVTLRCSPRSGDLSVYWYQQSLDQGLQFLIQYYNGEERAKGNILERFSAQQFPDLHSELNLSSLELGDSALYFCASSVGSSGSYNEQFFGPGTRLTVL.

The chain carries TRBV7-9 and TRBJ2-7; no clear D gene. The CDR3 has 13 residues. Trimming shortened V by 1 base and J by 5 bases, and 9 bases separated the two germline ends. Germline V gene data show CDR1 as SEHNR and CDR2 as FQNEAQ (reference sequence). CDR3 coding DNA: TGTGCCAGCAGCTTAGATATTAGCAACGAGCAGTACTTC. This encodes CASSLDISNEQYF. Filled out from reference TRBV7-9 and TRBJ2-7, the complete variable domain reads DTGVSQNPRHKITKRGQNVTFRCDPISEHNRLYWYRQTLGQGPEFLTYFQNEAQLEKSRLLSDRFSAERPKGSFSTLEIQRTEQGDSAMYLCASSLDISNEQYFGPGTRLTVT.

V gene TRBV4-3 combines with J gene TRBJ2-7; unclear D gene. Germline V CDR1 and CDR2: LGHNA, YSLEER. The V end lost 0 bases, the J end lost 2 bases, and 8 bases lay between the germline ends. The CDR3 is 14 residues long. The CDR3 nucleotides are TGCGCCAGCAGCCAAGATCAACTCGCCTACGAGCAGTACTTC. Protein sequence: CASSQDQLAYEQYF.

CDR3: CASSGNTGELFF. The CDR3 nucleotides are TGTGCCAGCAGTGGGAACACCGGGGAGCTGTTTTTT. The chain carries TRBV6-1 and TRBJ2-2; D remains ambiguous. CDR1 MNHNS and CDR2 SASEGT come from the germline V gene. The CDR3 covers 12 residues. V was cut by 4 bases and J by 1 base, with 1 base left in between.

The V gene is TRBV9, the J gene TRBJ2-3; 8 bases line up with TRBD2. The CDR3 length is 16 residues. V was clipped by 3 bases and J by 3 bases; unmatched bases: 9. In germline, CDR1 is SGDLS, CDR2 YYNGEE. In DNA form, the CDR3 reads TGTGCCAGCAGCGCACCGGGAGGGCGTCGGACAGATACGCAGTATTTT. This sequence encodes CASSAPGGRRTDTQYF.

The rearrangement links TRBV6-5 to TRBJ2-6; D not certain. The V end was cut by 6 bases, the J end by 3 bases, with 6 bases between. Germline assignment: CDR1 MNHEY and CDR2 SVGAGI. The CDR3 is 13 amino acids. CDR3 loop: CASRDLGANVLTF. CDR3 in DNA: TGTGCCAGCAGAGACCTTGGGGCCAACGTCCTGACTTTC.

The chain joins TRBV7-3 to TRBJ1-3; D ambiguous. This CDR3 has 14 amino acids. The V gene's germline CDR1 is SGHTA and CDR2 FQGTGA. Trimming took off 5 bases at V and 0 bases at J, with 8 bases between the two ends. CDR3 nucleotide sequence: TGTGCCAGCAGCCCGGACGGCTCTGGAAACACCATATATTTT. It codes for CASSPDGSGNTIYF.

The J gene is TRBJ1-4, the V gene TRBV4-3, with 7 bases fitting TRBD1. The length of the CDR3 is 15 residues. Germline V lookup: CDR1 LGHNA, CDR2 YSLEER. V gave up 4 bases and J gave up 7 bases; unmatched junction bases: 9. The DNA of the CDR3 is TGCGCCAGCAGCCCCTCTGGAGGGGGCGGTGAAAAACTGTTTTTT. As protein: CASSPSGGGGEKLFF.

The chain employs TRBV7-9 and TRBJ1-1; D uncertain. Trimming took 5 bases from V and 3 from J, leaving 13 bases between them. Germline V gives CDR1 SEHNR, CDR2 FQNEAQ (reference sequence). The CDR3 runs to 14 residues. This CDR3 reads CASSPVIPDTEAFF. In DNA, the CDR3 is TGTGCCAGCAGCCCAGTGATCCCGGACACTGAAGCTTTCTTT.

The chain joins TRBV4-3 to TRBJ2-7; 9 bases fit TRBD2. CDR3 size: 16 residues. With V trimmed by 0 bases and J by 4 bases, 7 bases remained unmatched. Germline CDR1 reads LGHNA; CDR2 reads YSLEER. As DNA, the CDR3 is TGCGCCAGCAGCCAAGAAGACCTAGCGGGACGGTACGAGCAGTACTTC. Amino acid sequence: CASSQEDLAGRYEQYF.

The V call is TRBV12-5, the J call TRBJ2-4; no clear D gene. CDR1 and CDR2 (germline): LGHNT, FRNRAP. CDR3 length: 15 amino acids. V dropped 2 bases and J dropped 3 bases, with 11 bases sitting between them. The CDR3, as DNA: TGTGCTAGTGGTTTGCCCGGTACATGCAAAAACATTCAGTACTTC. It is translated as CASGLPGTCKNIQYF. The full variable domain, in which reference TRBV12-5 and TRBJ2-4 provide the parts outside the CDR3, is DARVTQTPRHKVTEMGQEVTMRCQPILGHNTVFWYRQTMMQGLELLAYFRNRAPLDDSGMPKDRFSAEMPDATLATLKIQPSEPRDSAVYFCASGLPGTCKNIQYFGAGTRLSVL.

This clone appeared once. This chain connects TRBV19 to TRBJ1-1; 7 bases map to TRBD1. Germline CDR1 reads LNHDA; CDR2 reads SQIVND (reference sequence). The CDR3 is 13 amino acids. Trimming at V came to 5 bases and at J to 4 bases, leaving 4 bases not matched to a gene. The CDR3 loop reads CASSSRGFTEAFF. DNA of the CDR3: TGTGCCAGTAGTTCCAGGGGGTTCACTGAAGCTTTCTTT.